Shown below are 31 T cell receptor beta chains from a single sample sequenced in a study of PD-L1 blockade in urothelial cancer. Sequencing used immunoSEQ multiplex PCR; TCRdb keeps in-frame clones, though not all of them. The sample holds just over 50,000 clones, 77% seen once. The source was PBMCs, collected around atezolizumab (anti-PD-L1) treatment. The receptors were sampled from a man between 65 and 85 years old with urothelial cancer.

J is TRBJ2-1 and V is TRBV7-2; D perhaps matches TRBD2 (6 bases). This CDR3 has 14 amino acids. V shed 5 bases and J shed 3 bases, with 11 bases lying between them. CDR1 and CDR2 from the germline V gene are SGHTA and FQGNSA. CDR3: CASSGTAVYNEQFF. The CDR3, as DNA: TGTGCCAGCAGCGGGACTGCCGTCTACAATGAGCAGTTCTTC. Looking up the rest from reference TRBV7-2 and TRBJ2-1 gives the full variable domain: GAGVSQSPSNKVTEKGKDVELRCDPISGHTALYWYRQSLGQGLEFLIYFQGNSAPDKSGLPSDRFSAERTGGSVSTLTIQRTQQEDSAVYLCASSGTAVYNEQFFGPGTRLTVL.

The chain joins TRBV29-1 to TRBJ2-7; TRBD1 aligns across 9 bases. The CDR3 contains 13 residues. J gave up 7 bases and V 8 bases, and 12 bases lay outside the gene matches. Germline lookup yields CDR1 SQVTM and CDR2 ANQGSEA. CDR3: CSTTGTGTGEQYF. The CDR3 nucleotides are TGCAGCACAACCGGGACAGGGACTGGGGAGCAGTACTTC.

The V gene is TRBV2, the J gene TRBJ2-5; no definite D call. Germline V gives CDR1 SNHLY, CDR2 FYNNEI. The CDR3 loop spans 15 amino acids. V lost 4 bases, J lost 1 base, and 13 bases lay in between. The CDR3 spells CASSGSLGSQETQYF. The DNA of the CDR3 is TGTGCCAGCAGTGGGTCACTCGGGTCCCAAGAGACCCAGTACTTC.

The chain uses TRBV15 and TRBJ1-2, with D maybe TRBD1 (6 bases). The V end was cut by 0 bases, the J end by 6 bases, with 11 bases between. This CDR3 has 14 amino acids. Looked up from germline, CDR1 is LNHNV and CDR2 is YYDKDF (reference sequence). The CDR3 region has the DNA TGTGCCACCAGCAGAGATATGGCAGGGGATGGCTACACCTTC. Protein: CATSRDMAGDGYTF.

The chain links TRBV4-1 to TRBJ1-2; 9 bases are a match to TRBD1. This CDR3 comprises 15 residues. The ends lost 4 bases at V and 8 bases at J; junction bases unmatched: 11. Germline CDR1 MGHRA, CDR2 YSYEKL. The CDR3 DNA reads TGCGCCAGCAGCCTCCGGGACAGGGAATCTGGGGGCTACACCTTC. This gives the protein CASSLRDRESGGYTF.

The genes are TRBV12-5 and TRBJ2-1, with 7 bases fitting TRBD1. The germline gives CDR1 LGHNT, CDR2 FRNRAP. The CDR3 contains 13 residues. Germline trimming cut 6 bases from V and 5 bases from J; bases unmatched to any gene: 4. The CDR3 sequence: CASGGTADNEQFF. The CDR3 coding sequence is TGTGCTAGTGGCGGGACAGCTGACAATGAGCAGTTCTTC.

Comments on this clone: The sample contains more than one DNA sequence encoding this CDR3. The rearrangement joins TRBV6-5 to TRBJ1-5, with D tentatively TRBD1 (6 bases). Germline V gene lookup returns CDR1 MNHEY and CDR2 SVGAGI. The CDR3 totals 14 residues. The V end was cut by 8 bases, the J end by 7 bases, with 18 bases between. DNA for the CDR3: TGTGCCAGCCGACGGGGCAGGGGCGACCAGCCCCAGCATTTT. This translates into CASRRGRGDQPQHF.

This chain uses TRBV5-1 with TRBJ1-5; 8 bases align to TRBD1. The length of the CDR3 is 13 residues. The V segment lost 4 bases and the J segment 4 bases; nucleotides outside the gene matches: 1. Germline loops: CDR1 SGHRS, CDR2 YFSETQ. CDR3 nucleotide sequence: TGCGCCAGCAGCAGGACAGGGAATCAGCCCCAGCATTTT. Residues: CASSRTGNQPQHF.

This clone occurred a few times. This rearrangement joins TRBV6-1 to TRBJ2-2, with D maybe TRBD1 (6 bases). V shed 6 bases and J shed 1 base, with 9 bases lying between them. The length of the CDR3 is 14 residues. Germline V CDR1 and CDR2: MNHNS, SASEGT. CDR3 sequence: CASRGQLNTGELFF. The CDR3 DNA sequence: TGTGCCAGCAGAGGACAGCTGAACACCGGGGAGCTGTTTTTT.

The CDR3 loop is CASSLDFNQPQHF. In DNA form, the CDR3 reads TGTGCCAGCAGTCTAGATTTCAATCAGCCCCAGCATTTT. V usage is TRBV28 and J usage is TRBJ1-5; the D is unclear. The germline V gene encodes CDR1 MDHEN and CDR2 SYDVKM. The CDR3 length is 13 residues. The V end was cut by 5 bases, the J end by 3 bases, with 8 bases between.

The rearrangement links TRBV29-1 to TRBJ2-7; D is possibly TRBD2 (7 bases). Trimming pared 6 bases from V and 1 base from J, leaving 16 bases between. The CDR3 is made up of 14 amino acids. Germline CDR1 and CDR2: SQVTM and ANQGSEA. CDR3 loop: CSVLGGPVSYEQYF. The CDR3 DNA reads as TGCAGCGTCCTCGGGGGGCCTGTTTCCTACGAGCAGTACTTC.

This rearrangement joins TRBV10-3 to TRBJ2-1; 8 nucleotides match TRBD1. CDR1 ENHRY and CDR2 SYGVKD come from the germline V gene. J was trimmed by 2 bases and V by 10 bases; bases with no gene match: 7. The CDR3 consists of 14 residues. The CDR3, as DNA: TGTGCCACTAACGACAGGGGCACCTACAATGAGCAGTTCTTC. This codes for CATNDRGTYNEQFF.

Comments on this clone: Additional DNA sequences in this sample encode the identical CDR3. The chain recombines TRBV9 with TRBJ2-3, with D possibly matching TRBD2 (6 bases). Germline V gene lookup returns CDR1 SGDLS and CDR2 YYNGEE. The CDR3 has 14 residues. V was trimmed by 2 bases and J by 0 bases, leaving 7 bases between them. As DNA, the CDR3 is TGTGCCAGCAGCGTGGGGGGAAGCACAGATACGCAGTATTTT. Translating gives CASSVGGSTDTQYF.

V and J are TRBV27 and TRBJ1-4; no firm D call. V was cut by 5 bases and J by 8 bases, with 6 bases left in between. The germline V gene has CDR1 MNHEY and CDR2 SMNVEV (reference sequence). The CDR3 is made up of 11 amino acids. CDR3 region: CASSTGEKLFF. The CDR3 nucleotides are TGTGCCAGCAGTACCGGGGAAAAACTGTTTTTT.

V gene TRBV18 combines with J gene TRBJ1-5; D unclear. Trimming stripped 3 bases from V and 6 bases from J, with 12 bases between. The CDR3 length is 14 residues. From germline, CDR1 is KGHSH and CDR2 LQKENI. CDR3 residues: CASSPPGGFQPQHF. The DNA of the CDR3 is TGTGCCAGCTCACCCCCCGGCGGGTTTCAGCCCCAGCATTTT.

This rearrangement joins TRBV4-2 to TRBJ2-5; 8 bases line up with TRBD1. The junction had 7 bases not matched to a gene; V was cut back by 1 base and J by 3 bases. This CDR3 region has 16 residues. Germline CDR1 and CDR2: LGHNA and YNFKEQ. The CDR3 is CASSQGTGLPEETQYF. CDR3 coding DNA: TGTGCCAGCAGCCAAGGGACAGGGCTACCTGAAGAGACCCAGTACTTC.

The chain has TRBV27 and TRBJ2-2; D is undetermined. With 7 bases removed from V and 3 bases from J, the gap between germline ends came to 3 bases. This CDR3 has 11 residues. The germline CDR1 and CDR2 sequences are MNHEY and SMNVEV (reference sequence). The CDR3 region is CASTDTGELFF. The DNA for the CDR3 is TGTGCCAGCACCGACACCGGGGAGCTGTTTTTT.

The J gene is TRBJ2-1, the V gene TRBV7-9; TRBD2 agrees at 9 bases. The V gene's germline CDR1 is SEHNR and CDR2 FQNEAQ (reference sequence). V dropped 4 bases and J dropped 7; count of bases not matched to a gene: 17. The CDR3 contains 18 residues. CDR3 residues: CASSSGLARGSRTNEQFF. The CDR3 region has the DNA TGTGCCAGCAGCTCCGGACTAGCGAGGGGGAGTAGAACTAATGAGCAGTTCTTC. Full variable domain (remainder filled in from reference TRBV7-9 and TRBJ2-1): DTGVSQNPRHKITKRGQNVTFRCDPISEHNRLYWYRQTLGQGPEFLTYFQNEAQLEKSRLLSDRFSAERPKGSFSTLEIQRTEQGDSAMYLCASSSGLARGSRTNEQFFGPGTRLTVL.

J is TRBJ2-3 and V is TRBV7-3; D perhaps matches TRBD2 (5 bases). Germline values: CDR1 SGHTA, CDR2 FQGTGA. Trimming shortened V by 5 bases and J by 8 bases, and 14 bases separated the two germline ends. The CDR3 has 13 residues. The CDR3 loop is CASSPIREGTQYF. CDR3 nucleotides: TGTGCCAGCAGCCCAATCAGAGAGGGTACGCAGTATTTT.

The rearrangement uses TRBV18 and TRBJ2-7; 8 nucleotides match TRBD2. The CDR3 has 14 amino acids. Germline V gene lookup returns CDR1 KGHSH and CDR2 LQKENI. V was pared by 4 bases and J by 3 bases, with 5 bases of the junction left unmatched. Here the CDR3 DNA reads TGTGCCAGCTCACTGGCGGGAGGATACTACGAGCAGTACTTC. Its protein product is CASSLAGGYYEQYF.

This clone was detected once. V and J are TRBV28 and TRBJ2-1; TRBD1 agrees at 11 bases. The CDR3 length is 15 residues. V shed 7 bases and J 2 bases; nucleotides not matched to a gene: 4. The germline V gene has CDR1 MDHEN and CDR2 SYDVKM. CDR3 in DNA: TGTGCCAGCATGGCGGACAGGGGGCCCTACAATGAGCAGTTCTTC. Its translation: CASMADRGPYNEQFF.

This chain joins TRBV9 and TRBJ2-1, with 11 positions matching TRBD2. J was trimmed by 10 bases and V by 3 bases; bases with no gene match: 12. Looked up from germline, CDR1 is SGDLS and CDR2 is YYNGEE. CDR3 size: 16 residues. CDR3: CASSGQTSGIAGEQFF. The CDR3 DNA reads TGTGCCAGCAGCGGACAGACTAGCGGGATAGCGGGAGAGCAGTTCTTC.

The V call is TRBV5-5, the J call TRBJ1-4, with 9 bases lining up with TRBD1. The CDR3 length is 14 residues. CDR1 is SGHKS and CDR2 is YYEKEE in the germline V gene (reference sequence). The V segment lost 0 bases and the J segment 7 bases; nucleotides outside the gene matches: 1. The CDR3 nucleotides are TGTGCCAGCAGCTTGGTACAGGGGGCTGAAAAACTGTTTTTT. This codes for CASSLVQGAEKLFF.

This clone has more than one count but fewer than ten. The chain recombines TRBV11-3 with TRBJ2-7; a possible D gene is TRBD1 (6 bases). This CDR3 region has 15 residues. CDR1 is SGHNT and CDR2 is YENEEA in the germline V gene. V dropped 5 bases and J dropped 2 bases, with 16 bases sitting between them. The CDR3 is CASSQPSGDTYEQYF. The CDR3, as DNA: TGTGCCAGCAGCCAGCCCTCAGGGGATACCTACGAGCAGTACTTC. Full variable domain (rest looked up from reference TRBV11-3 and TRBJ2-7): EAGVVQSPRYKIIEKKQPVAFWCNPISGHNTLYWYLQNLGQGPELLIRYENEEAVDDSQLPKDRFSAERLKGVDSTLKIQPAELGDSAVYLCASSQPSGDTYEQYFGPGTRLTVT.

J is TRBJ2-1 and V is TRBV20-1; no reliable D call. Germline CDR1 reads DFQATT; CDR2 reads SNEGSKA (reference sequence). This CDR3 spans 11 amino acids. With 4 bases removed from V and 9 bases from J, the gap between germline ends came to 10 bases. The CDR3 DNA follows: TGCAGTGCTACTCCTGAGGCTGAGCAGTTCTTC. Encoded protein: CSATPEAEQFF.

CDR3 residues: CASSLGSLAGYPDTQYF. The DNA of the CDR3 is TGTGCCAGCAGCTTAGGGTCACTAGCGGGTTACCCAGATACGCAGTATTTT. The chain carries TRBV7-6 and TRBJ2-3; 9 bases fit TRBD2. Germline V gene lookup returns CDR1 SGHVS and CDR2 FNYEAQ. This CDR3 region has 17 residues. V lost 1 base, J lost 4 bases, and 9 bases stayed unmatched.

For this clone: The junction and the germline gene differ at one end; a read error may be behind it. The genes are TRBV5-6 and TRBJ2-7; 9 nucleotides align to TRBD1. The germline V gene encodes CDR1 SGHDT and CDR2 YYEEEE. The CDR3 length is 12 residues. CDR3 sequence (DNA): TGTGCCAGCACCAAGGGACGGGACAGGGAATCTTTC. As protein: CASTKGRDRESF. The full variable domain, its missing parts supplied by reference TRBV5-6 and TRBJ2-7, is DAGVTQSPTHLIKTRGQQVTLRCSPKSGHDTVSWYQQALGQGPQFIFQYYEEEERQRGNFPDRFSGHQFPNYSSELNVNALLLGDSALYLCASTKGRDRESFGPGTRLTVT.

The V call is TRBV4-2, the J call TRBJ2-1, with 13 bases fitting TRBD2. The J segment lost 3 bases and the V segment lost 4 bases, leaving 3 bases of the junction unmatched. Germline CDR1 is LGHNA and CDR2 is YNFKEQ. This CDR3 is built from 16 residues. The CDR3 sequence: CASSLRLAGGYNEQFF. CDR3 coding DNA: TGTGCCAGCAGCCTCCGACTAGCGGGAGGCTACAATGAGCAGTTCTTC.

This chain connects TRBV7-3 to TRBJ2-1; 9 bases align to TRBD1. J was trimmed by 8 bases and V by 5 bases; bases with no gene match: 16. Per the germline V gene, CDR1 is SGHTA and CDR2 is FQGTGA. The CDR3 has 17 amino acids. The chain's CDR3 is CASSRGQGTNSLDEQFF. The CDR3 region has the DNA TGTGCCAGCAGCAGAGGACAGGGGACGAACTCCTTGGATGAGCAGTTCTTC.

The chain employs TRBV5-1 and TRBJ2-1; TRBD2 might be the D (5 bases). This CDR3 is built from 15 residues. CDR1 is SGHRS, CDR2 YFSETQ, per germline. The V end lost 0 bases, the J end lost 0 bases, and 7 bases lay between the germline ends. The DNA for the CDR3 is TGCGCCAGCAGCTTGGAAGGGAGCTCCTACAATGAGCAGTTCTTC. Protein sequence: CASSLEGSSYNEQFF.

The chain has TRBV2 and TRBJ2-1; 8 bases align to TRBD1. Germline-derived CDR1 and CDR2 are SNHLY and FYNNEI. CDR3 length equals 16 residues. After removal of 5 bases from V and 6 bases from J, the junction contained 12 bases not matched to a gene. The CDR3 here is CASSLSGRGTGNEQFF. The CDR3, as DNA: TGTGCCAGCAGTCTTAGCGGAAGGGGGACAGGCAATGAGCAGTTCTTC.